Sequencing of this T cell receptor beta chain was carried out in a study of T-cell reconstitution after alpha-beta-depleted transplantation in children. Unique molecular identifiers were incorporated into the prepared TCRbeta library. TCRdb re-called the PCR reads with MiXCR, one entry per CDR3 protein. The sample records more than 550,000 distinct CDR3 sequences, 8% to 11% being singletons. V was pared by 5 bases and J by 5 bases, with 9 bases between. This CDR3 spans 12 amino acids. Germline CDR1 MNHNS, CDR2 SASEGT. This chain connects TRBV6-1 to TRBJ1-1; D ambiguous. The sequencing used PBMCs from the stem cell graft donor, collected from the stem cell graft. The TCR originated in a human donor who donated a stem cell graft to a child with acute myeloid leukemia. In DNA form, the CDR3 reads TGTGCCAGCAGTTTCGGGATTACTGAAGCTTTCTTT. Amino acid sequence: CASSFGITEAFF.